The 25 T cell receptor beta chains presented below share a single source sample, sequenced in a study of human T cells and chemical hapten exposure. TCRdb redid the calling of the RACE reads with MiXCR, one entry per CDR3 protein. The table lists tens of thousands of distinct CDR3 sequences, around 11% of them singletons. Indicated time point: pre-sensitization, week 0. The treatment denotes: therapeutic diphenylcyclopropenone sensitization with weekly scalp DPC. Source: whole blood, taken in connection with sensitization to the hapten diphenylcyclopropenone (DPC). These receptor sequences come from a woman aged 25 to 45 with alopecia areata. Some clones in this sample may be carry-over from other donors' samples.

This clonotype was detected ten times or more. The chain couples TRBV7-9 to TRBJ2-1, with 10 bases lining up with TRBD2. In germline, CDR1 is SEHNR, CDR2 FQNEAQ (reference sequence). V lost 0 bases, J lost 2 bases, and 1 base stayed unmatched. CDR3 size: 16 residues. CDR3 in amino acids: CASSLALAGAYNEQFF. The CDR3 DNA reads TGTGCCAGCAGCTTAGCCCTAGCGGGAGCCTACAATGAGCAGTTCTTC.

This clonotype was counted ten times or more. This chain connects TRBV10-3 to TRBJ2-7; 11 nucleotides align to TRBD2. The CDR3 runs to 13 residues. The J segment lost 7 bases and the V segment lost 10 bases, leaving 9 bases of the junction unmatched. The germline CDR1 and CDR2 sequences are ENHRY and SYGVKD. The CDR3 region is CATKLAGELEQYF. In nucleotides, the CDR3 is TGTGCCACGAAACTAGCGGGAGAACTGGAGCAGTACTTC.

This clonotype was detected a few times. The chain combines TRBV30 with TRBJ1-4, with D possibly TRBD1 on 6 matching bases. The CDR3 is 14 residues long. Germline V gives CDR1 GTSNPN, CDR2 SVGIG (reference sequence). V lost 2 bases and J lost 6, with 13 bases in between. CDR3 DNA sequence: TGTGCCTGGAGTTCACAGGGTGGAGATGAAAAACTGTTTTTT. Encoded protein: CAWSSQGGDEKLFF.

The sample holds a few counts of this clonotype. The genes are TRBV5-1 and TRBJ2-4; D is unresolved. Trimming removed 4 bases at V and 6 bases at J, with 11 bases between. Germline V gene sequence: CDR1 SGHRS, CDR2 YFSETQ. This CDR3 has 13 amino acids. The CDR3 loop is CASSPGRVNIQYF. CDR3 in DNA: TGCGCCAGCAGCCCCGGAAGGGTAAACATTCAGTACTTC. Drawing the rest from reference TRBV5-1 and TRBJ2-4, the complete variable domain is KAGVTQTPRYLIKTRGQQVTLSCSPISGHRSVSWYQQTPGQGLQFLFEYFSETQRNKGNFPGRFSGRQFSNSRSEMNVSTLELGDSALYLCASSPGRVNIQYFGAGTRLSVL.

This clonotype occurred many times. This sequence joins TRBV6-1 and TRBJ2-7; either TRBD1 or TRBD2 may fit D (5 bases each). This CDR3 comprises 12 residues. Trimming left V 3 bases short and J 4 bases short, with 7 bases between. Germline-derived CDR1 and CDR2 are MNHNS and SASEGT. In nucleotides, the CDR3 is TGTGCCAGCAGTGAGGGGGTATACGAGCAGTACTTC. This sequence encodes CASSEGVYEQYF.

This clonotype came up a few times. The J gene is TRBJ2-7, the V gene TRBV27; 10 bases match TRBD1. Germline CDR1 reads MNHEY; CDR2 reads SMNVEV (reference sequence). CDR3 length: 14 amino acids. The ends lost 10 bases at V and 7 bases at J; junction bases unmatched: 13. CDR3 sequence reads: CATKTGTGDSEQYF. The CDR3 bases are TGTGCCACCAAAACCGGGACAGGGGATTCGGAGCAGTACTTC.

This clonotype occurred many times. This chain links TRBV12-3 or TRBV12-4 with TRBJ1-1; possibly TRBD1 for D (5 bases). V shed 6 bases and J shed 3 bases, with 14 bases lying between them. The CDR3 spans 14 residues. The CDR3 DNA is TGTGCCAGCAGGCTCTTAGGGACTGACACTGAAGCTTTCTTT. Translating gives CASRLLGTDTEAFF.

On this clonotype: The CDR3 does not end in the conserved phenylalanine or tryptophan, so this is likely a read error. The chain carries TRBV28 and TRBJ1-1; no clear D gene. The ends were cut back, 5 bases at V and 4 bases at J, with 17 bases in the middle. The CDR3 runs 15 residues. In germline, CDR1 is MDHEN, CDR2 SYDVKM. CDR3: CASSGILASGTEAFY. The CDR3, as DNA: TGTGCCAGCAGTGGAATCCTAGCGTCTGGCACTGAAGCTTTCTAT.

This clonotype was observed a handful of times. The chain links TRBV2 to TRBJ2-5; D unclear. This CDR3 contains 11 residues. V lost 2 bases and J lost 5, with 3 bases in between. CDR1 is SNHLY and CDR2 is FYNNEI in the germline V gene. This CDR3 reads CASSEYETQYF. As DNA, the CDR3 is TGTGCCAGCAGTGAATACGAGACCCAGTACTTC.

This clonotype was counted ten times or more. Here the CDR3 reads CASSYPRDTYSYEQYF. CDR3 nucleotides: TGTGCCAGCAGTTACCCCCGGGACACTTACTCTTACGAGCAGTACTTC. The chain recombines TRBV6-2 or TRBV6-3 with TRBJ2-7; D possibly corresponds to TRBD1 (6 bases). V lost 2 bases and J 4 bases, leaving 18 bases between the germline ends. CDR1 and CDR2 from the germline V gene are MNHEY and SVGEGT. CDR3 length equals 16 residues.

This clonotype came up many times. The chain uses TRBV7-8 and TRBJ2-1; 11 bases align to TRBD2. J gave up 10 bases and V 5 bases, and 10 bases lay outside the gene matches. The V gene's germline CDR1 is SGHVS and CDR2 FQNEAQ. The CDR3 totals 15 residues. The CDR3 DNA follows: TGTGCCAGCAGCCAAGAGACTAGCGGGAAGGAGGAGCAGTTCTTC. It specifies CASSQETSGKEEQFF. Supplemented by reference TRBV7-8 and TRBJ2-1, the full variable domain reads GAGVSQSPRYKVAKRGQDVALRCDPISGHVSLFWYQQALGQGPEFLTYFQNEAQLDKSGLPSDRFFAERPEGSVSTLKIQRTQQEDSAVYLCASSQETSGKEEQFFGPGTRLTVL.

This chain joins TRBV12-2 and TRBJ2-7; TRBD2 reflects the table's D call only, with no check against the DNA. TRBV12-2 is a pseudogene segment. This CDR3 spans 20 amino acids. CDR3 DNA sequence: TGTGCAAGTCGGTCCCGTCCCCAGTTATTAGCGGGAGGGCCTTTCTACGAGCAGTACTTC. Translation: CASRSRPQLLAGGPFYEQYF.

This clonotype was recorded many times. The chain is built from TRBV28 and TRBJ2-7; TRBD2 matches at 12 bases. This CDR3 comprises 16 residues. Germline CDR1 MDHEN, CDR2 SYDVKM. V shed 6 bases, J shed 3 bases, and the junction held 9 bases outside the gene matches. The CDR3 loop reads CASRPTSGRINYEQYF. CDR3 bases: TGTGCCAGCAGGCCGACTAGCGGGAGAATTAACTACGAGCAGTACTTC.

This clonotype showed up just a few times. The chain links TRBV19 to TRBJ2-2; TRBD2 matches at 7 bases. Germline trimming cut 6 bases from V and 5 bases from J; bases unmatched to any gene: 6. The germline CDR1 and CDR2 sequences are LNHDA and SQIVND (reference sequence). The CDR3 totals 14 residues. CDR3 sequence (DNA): TGTGCCAGTAGGGTTGGTAGCGGGACCGGGGAGCTGTTTTTT. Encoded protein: CASRVGSGTGELFF.

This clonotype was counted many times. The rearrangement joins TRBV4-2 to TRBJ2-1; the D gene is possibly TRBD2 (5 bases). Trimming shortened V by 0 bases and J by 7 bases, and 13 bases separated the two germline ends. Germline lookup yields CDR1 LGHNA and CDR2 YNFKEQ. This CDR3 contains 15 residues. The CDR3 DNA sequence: TGTGCCAGCAGCCAAGATAGGGAGTTGGGGAATGAGCAGTTCTTC. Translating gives CASSQDRELGNEQFF.

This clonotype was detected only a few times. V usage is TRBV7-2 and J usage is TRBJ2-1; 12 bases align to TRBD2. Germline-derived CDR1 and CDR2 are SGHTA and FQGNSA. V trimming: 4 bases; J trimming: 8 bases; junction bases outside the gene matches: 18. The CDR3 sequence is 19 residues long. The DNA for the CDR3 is TGTGCCAGCAGCTCCCGAGGGCTAGCGGGAGGGCCCAGACTCGATGAGCAGTTCTTC. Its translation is CASSSRGLAGGPRLDEQFF.

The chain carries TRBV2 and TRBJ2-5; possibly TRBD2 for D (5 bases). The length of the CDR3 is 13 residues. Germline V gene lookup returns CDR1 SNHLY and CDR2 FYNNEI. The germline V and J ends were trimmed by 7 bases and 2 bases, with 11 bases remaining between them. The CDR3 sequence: CASTEERQETQYF. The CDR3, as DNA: TGTGCCAGCACTGAGGAGCGGCAAGAGACCCAGTACTTC.

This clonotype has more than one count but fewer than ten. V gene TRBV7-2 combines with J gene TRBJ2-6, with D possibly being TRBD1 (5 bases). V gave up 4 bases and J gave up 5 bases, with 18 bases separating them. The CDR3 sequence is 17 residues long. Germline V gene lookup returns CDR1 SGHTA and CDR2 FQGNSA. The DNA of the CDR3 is TGTGCCAGCAGCTCATCAGGGCATGGCATCTGGGCCAACGTCCTGACTTTC. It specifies CASSSSGHGIWANVLTF.

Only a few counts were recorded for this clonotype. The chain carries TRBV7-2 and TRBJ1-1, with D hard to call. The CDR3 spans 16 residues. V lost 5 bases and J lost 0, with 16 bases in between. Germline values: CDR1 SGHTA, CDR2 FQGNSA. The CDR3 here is CASSQTPMTVNTEAFF. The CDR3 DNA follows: TGTGCCAGCAGCCAAACTCCTATGACGGTGAACACTGAAGCTTTCTTT.

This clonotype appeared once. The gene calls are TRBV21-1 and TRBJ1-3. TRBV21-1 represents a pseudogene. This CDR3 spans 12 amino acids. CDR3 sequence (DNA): TGTGCCAGCAGCCCCTCGAGGGACACCATATATTTT. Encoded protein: CASSPSRDTIYF.

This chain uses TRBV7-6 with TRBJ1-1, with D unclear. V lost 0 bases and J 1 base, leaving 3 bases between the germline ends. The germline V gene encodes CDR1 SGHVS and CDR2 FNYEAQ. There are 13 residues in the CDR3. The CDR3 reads CASSLAENTEAFF. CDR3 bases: TGTGCCAGCAGCTTAGCTGAGAACACTGAAGCTTTCTTT.

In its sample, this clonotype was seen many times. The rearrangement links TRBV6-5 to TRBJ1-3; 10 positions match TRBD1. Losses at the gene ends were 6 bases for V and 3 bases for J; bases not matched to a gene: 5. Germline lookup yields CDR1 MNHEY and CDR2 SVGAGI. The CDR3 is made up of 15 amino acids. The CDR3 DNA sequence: TGTGCCAGCAGCTGGACAGGGGGACATGGAAACACCATATATTTT. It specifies CASSWTGGHGNTIYF.

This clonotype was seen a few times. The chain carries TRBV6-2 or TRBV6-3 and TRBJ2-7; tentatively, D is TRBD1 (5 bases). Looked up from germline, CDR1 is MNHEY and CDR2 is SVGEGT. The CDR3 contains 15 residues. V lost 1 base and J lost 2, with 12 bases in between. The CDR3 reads CASSYFSWGTYEQYF. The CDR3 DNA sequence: TGTGCCAGCAGTTACTTCTCCTGGGGCACCTACGAGCAGTACTTC.

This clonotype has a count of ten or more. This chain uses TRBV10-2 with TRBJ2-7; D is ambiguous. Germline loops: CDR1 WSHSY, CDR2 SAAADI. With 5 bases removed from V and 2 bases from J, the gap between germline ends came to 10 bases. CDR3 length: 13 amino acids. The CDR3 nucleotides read TGCGCCAGCAGTTACGGATCCGCCTACGAGCAGTACTTC. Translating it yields CASSYGSAYEQYF.

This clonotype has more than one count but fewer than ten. The CDR3 bases are TGCGCCAGCAGCCCACTGACTAGCGGGAGCGGGAATGAGCAGTTCTTC. Translating gives CASSPLTSGSGNEQFF. V gene TRBV4-3 combines with J gene TRBJ2-1, with 12 bases that match TRBD2. Losses at the gene ends were 4 bases for V and 7 bases for J; bases not matched to a gene: 8. Germline V gives CDR1 LGHNA, CDR2 YSLEER. The CDR3 has 16 residues.